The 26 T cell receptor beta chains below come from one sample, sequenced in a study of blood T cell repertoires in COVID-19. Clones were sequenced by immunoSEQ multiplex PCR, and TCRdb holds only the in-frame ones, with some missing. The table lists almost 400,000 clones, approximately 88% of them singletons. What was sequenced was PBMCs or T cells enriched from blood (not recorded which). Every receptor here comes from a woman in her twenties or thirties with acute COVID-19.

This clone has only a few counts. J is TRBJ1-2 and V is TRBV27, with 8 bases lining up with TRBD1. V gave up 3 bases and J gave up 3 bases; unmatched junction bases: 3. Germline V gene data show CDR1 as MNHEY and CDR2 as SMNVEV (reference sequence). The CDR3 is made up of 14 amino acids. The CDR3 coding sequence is TGTGCCAGCAGTTTTAGGACAGGGCACTATGGCTACACCTTC. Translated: CASSFRTGHYGYTF.

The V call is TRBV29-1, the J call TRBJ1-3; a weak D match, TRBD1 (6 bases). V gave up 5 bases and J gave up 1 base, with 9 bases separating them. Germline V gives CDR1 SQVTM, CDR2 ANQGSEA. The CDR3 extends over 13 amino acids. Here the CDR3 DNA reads TGCAGCGTTAGGACAGCATCTGGAAACACCATATATTTT. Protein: CSVRTASGNTIYF.

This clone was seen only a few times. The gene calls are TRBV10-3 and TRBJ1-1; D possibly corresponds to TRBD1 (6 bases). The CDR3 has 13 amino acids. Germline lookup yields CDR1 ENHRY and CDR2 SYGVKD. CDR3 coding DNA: TGTGCGATAGGCAGGGGCATGAACACTGAAGCTTTCTTT. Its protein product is CAIGRGMNTEAFF.

The CDR3 nucleotides read TGCGCCAGCAGCTTGGGCTTGGGGACAGGGTCGTCTGAAGCTTTCTTT. It codes for CASSLGLGTGSSEAFF. This sequence joins TRBV5-1 and TRBJ1-1; 9 positions agree with TRBD1. CDR3 size: 16 residues. In germline, CDR1 is SGHRS, CDR2 YFSETQ. Germline trimming cut 0 bases from V and 6 bases from J; bases unmatched to any gene: 9.

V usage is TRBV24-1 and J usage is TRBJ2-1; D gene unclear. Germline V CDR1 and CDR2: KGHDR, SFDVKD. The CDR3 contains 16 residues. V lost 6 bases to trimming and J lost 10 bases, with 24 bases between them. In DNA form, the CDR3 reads TGTGCCACCAGTAAAGCTTCTTTGGAAGCGAAATCAGAGCAGTTCTTC. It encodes CATSKASLEAKSEQFF.

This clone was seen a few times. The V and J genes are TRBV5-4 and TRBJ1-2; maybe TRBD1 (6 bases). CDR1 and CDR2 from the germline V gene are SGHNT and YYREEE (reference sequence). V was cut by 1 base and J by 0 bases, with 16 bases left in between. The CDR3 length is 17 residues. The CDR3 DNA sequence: TGTGCCAGCAGCTTGATTAAGGGGGGGCAGACTAACTATGGCTACACCTTC. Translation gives CASSLIKGGQTNYGYTF.

The CDR3 spells CASSLPASGGYTGELFF. CDR3 bases: TGTGCCAGCAGCTTGCCCGCTAGCGGCGGGTACACCGGGGAGCTGTTTTTT. V gene TRBV5-5 combines with J gene TRBJ2-2; TRBD2 agrees at 7 bases. This CDR3 comprises 17 residues. CDR1 SGHKS and CDR2 YYEKEE come from the germline V gene (reference sequence). After removal of 1 base from V and 3 bases from J, the junction contained 9 bases not matched to a gene.

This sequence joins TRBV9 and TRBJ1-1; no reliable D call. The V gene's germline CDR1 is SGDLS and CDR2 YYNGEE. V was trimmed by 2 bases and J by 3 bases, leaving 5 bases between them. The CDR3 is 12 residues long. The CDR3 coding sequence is TGTGCCAGCAGCGTTGGAGACACTGAAGCTTTCTTT. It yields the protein CASSVGDTEAFF.

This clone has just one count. The CDR3 nucleotides read TGTGCCACCAGTGACTCGCGGGACAGGGGCCCCTACGAGCAGTACTTC. This translates into CATSDSRDRGPYEQYF. The V and J genes are TRBV24-1 and TRBJ2-7, with TRBD1 matching over 10 bases. Per the germline V gene, CDR1 is KGHDR and CDR2 is SFDVKD. Trimming removed 4 bases from V and 2 bases from J; junction bases left unmatched: 7. This CDR3 is built from 16 residues.

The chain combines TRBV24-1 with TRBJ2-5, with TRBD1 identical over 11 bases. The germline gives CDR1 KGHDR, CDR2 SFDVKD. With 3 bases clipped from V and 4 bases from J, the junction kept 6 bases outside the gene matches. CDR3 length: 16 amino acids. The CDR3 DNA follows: TGTGCCACCAGTGATAATGGACAGGGGGCCGGAGAGACCCAGTACTTC. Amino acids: CATSDNGQGAGETQYF.

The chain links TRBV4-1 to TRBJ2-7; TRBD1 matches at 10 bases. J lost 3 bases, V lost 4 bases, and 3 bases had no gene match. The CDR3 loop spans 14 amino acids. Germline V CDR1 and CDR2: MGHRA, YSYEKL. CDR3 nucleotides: TGCGCCAGCAGCCTGCGGACAGGGGGCTACGAGCAGTACTTC. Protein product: CASSLRTGGYEQYF.

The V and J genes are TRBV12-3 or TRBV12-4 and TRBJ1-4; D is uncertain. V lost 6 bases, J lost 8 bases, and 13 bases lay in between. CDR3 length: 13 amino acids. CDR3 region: CASSFQGEEKLFF. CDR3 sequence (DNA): TGTGCCAGCAGCTTCCAAGGAGAGGAAAAACTGTTTTTT.

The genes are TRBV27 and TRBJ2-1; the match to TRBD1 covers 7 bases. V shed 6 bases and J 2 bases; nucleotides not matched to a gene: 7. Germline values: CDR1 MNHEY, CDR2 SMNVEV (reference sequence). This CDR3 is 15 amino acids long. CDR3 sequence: CASRVGTVAYNEQFF. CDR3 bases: TGTGCCAGCAGGGTGGGGACAGTAGCCTACAATGAGCAGTTCTTC.

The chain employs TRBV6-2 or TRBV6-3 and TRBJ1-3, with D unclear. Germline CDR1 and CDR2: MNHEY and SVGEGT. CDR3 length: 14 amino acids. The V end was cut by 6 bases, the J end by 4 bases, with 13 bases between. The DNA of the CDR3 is TGTGCCAGCAGGCCTCGGGGAGGAGGAAACACCATATATTTT. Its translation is CASRPRGGGNTIYF.

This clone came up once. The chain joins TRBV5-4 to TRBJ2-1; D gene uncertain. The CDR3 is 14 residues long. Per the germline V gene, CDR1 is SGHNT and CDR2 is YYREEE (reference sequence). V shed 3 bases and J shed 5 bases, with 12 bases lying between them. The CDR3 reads CASSSIDLDNEQFF. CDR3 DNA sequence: TGTGCCAGCAGCTCAATTGACCTAGACAATGAGCAGTTCTTC.

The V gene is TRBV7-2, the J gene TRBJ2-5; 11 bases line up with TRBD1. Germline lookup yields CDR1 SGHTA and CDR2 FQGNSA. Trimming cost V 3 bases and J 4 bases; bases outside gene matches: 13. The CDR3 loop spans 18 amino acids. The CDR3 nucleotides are TGTGCCAGCAGCTTCGGTACCCCGGGACAGGGGGTCGGAGAGACCCAGTACTTC. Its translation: CASSFGTPGQGVGETQYF.

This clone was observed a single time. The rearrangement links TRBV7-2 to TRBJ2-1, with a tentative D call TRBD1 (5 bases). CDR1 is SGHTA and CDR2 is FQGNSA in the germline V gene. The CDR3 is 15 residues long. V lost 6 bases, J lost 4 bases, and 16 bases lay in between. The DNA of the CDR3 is TGTGCCAGCAGAGAGACGACAGCGCCTTACAATGAGCAGTTCTTC. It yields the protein CASRETTAPYNEQFF.

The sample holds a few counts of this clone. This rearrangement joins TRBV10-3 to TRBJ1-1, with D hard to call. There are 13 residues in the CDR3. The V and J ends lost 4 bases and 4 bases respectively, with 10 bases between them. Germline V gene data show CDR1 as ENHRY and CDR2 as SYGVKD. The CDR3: CAISGDIFTEAFF. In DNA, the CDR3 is TGTGCCATCAGTGGCGATATCTTCACTGAAGCTTTCTTT.

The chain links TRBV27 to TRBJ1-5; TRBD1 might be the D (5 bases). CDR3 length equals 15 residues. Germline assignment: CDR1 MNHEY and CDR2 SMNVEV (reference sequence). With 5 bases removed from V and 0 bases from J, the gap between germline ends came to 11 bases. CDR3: CASSRGTGSNQPQHF. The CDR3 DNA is TGTGCCAGCAGTCGCGGGACCGGTAGCAATCAGCCCCAGCATTTT.

This CDR3 reads CASSLSGGDQPQHF. CDR3 DNA: TGCGCCAGCAGCTTGTCTGGGGGCGATCAGCCCCAGCATTTT. The chain uses TRBV5-1 and TRBJ1-5; the D gene is possibly TRBD1 (6 bases). This CDR3 comprises 14 residues. CDR1 SGHRS and CDR2 YFSETQ come from the germline V gene. V was cut by 1 base and J by 5 bases, with 10 bases left in between.

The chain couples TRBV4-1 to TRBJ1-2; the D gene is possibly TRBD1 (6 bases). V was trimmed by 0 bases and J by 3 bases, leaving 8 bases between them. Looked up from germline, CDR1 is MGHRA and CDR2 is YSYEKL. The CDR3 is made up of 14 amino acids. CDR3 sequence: CASSQEHRDYGYTF. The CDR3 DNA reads TGCGCCAGCAGCCAAGAGCACAGGGACTATGGCTACACCTTC.

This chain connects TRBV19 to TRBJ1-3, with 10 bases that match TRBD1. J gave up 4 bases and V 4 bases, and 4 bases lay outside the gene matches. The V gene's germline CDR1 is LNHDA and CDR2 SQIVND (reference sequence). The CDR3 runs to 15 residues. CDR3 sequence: CASSRSTGGGNTIYF. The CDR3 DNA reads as TGTGCCAGTAGTAGATCGACAGGGGGCGGAAACACCATATATTTT. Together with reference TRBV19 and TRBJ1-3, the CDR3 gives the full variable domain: DGGITQSPKYLFRKEGQNVTLSCEQNLNHDAMYWYRQDPGQGLRLIYYSQIVNDFQKGDIAEGYSVSREKKESFPLTVTSAQKNPTAFYLCASSRSTGGGNTIYFGEGSWLTVV.

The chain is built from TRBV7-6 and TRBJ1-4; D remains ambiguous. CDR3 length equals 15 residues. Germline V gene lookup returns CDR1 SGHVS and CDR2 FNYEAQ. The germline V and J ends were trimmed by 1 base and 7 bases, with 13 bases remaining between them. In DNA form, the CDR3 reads TGTGCCAGCAGCTTAGGATACCTAGCTGGTGAAAAACTGTTTTTT. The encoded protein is CASSLGYLAGEKLFF.

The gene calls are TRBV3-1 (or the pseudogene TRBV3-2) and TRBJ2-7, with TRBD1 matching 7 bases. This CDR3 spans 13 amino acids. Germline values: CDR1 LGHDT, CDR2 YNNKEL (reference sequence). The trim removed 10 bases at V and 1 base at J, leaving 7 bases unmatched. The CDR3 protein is CATTKTGSYEQYF. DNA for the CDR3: TGTGCCACCACAAAGACAGGGTCCTACGAGCAGTACTTC.

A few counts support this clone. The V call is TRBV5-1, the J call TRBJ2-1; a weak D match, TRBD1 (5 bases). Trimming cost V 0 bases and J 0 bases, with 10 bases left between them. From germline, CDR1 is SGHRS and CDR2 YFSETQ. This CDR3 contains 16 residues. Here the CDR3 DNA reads TGCGCCAGCAGCTTGGGTCAGGGCAGCTCCTACAATGAGCAGTTCTTC. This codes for CASSLGQGSSYNEQFF.

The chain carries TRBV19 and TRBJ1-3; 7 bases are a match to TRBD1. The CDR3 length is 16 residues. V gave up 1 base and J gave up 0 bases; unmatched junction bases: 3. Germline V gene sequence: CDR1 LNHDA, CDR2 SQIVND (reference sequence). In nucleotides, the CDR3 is TGTGCCAGTAGTATAGTTGGGGACAGCTCTGGAAACACCATATATTTT. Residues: CASSIVGDSSGNTIYF.